These 10 T cell receptor beta chains were all obtained from the same sample, sequenced in a study of T-cell memory formation after mild COVID-19. TCRdb ran MiXCR on the 5' RACE reads and lists one entry per CDR3 protein. Counted here are approximately 480,000 distinct CDR3 sequences, about 18% occurring once; the ten biggest clones make up 9% to 15%. The sequenced material came from PBMCs or a T cell subset sorted from them (not recorded which). Source of these receptors: an adult woman who had mild COVID-19 (a few samples of this study predate the infection). Cell type and time point are not known.

The sample holds a few counts of this clonotype. V usage is TRBV25-1 and J usage is TRBJ2-5; D ambiguous. CDR3 length equals 14 residues. Between the trimmed V and J ends, which lost 5 bases and 0 bases, there was a span of 10 bases. CDR1 is MGHDK and CDR2 is SYGVNS in the germline V gene. The CDR3, as DNA: TGTGCCAGCAGTAACAGAGAAAACCAAGAGACCCAGTACTTC. Translation gives CASSNRENQETQYF.

This clonotype showed up just a few times. V usage is TRBV5-1 and J usage is TRBJ2-2; D may match TRBD1 or TRBD2 (5 bases each). Germline assignment: CDR1 SGHRS and CDR2 YFSETQ. V was cut by 0 bases and J by 0 bases, with 12 bases left in between. There are 17 residues in the CDR3. The CDR3 DNA is TGCGCCAGCAGCTTGGTTGCAACGGGACCGAACACCGGGGAGCTGTTTTTT. Protein: CASSLVATGPNTGELFF.

The CDR3 region has the DNA TGTGCCAGCAGCCCCCACCTTAGCGGGAGGACCCAGGACGAGCAGTACTTC. Protein product: CASSPHLSGRTQDEQYF. The rearrangement links TRBV7-2 to TRBJ2-7, with 10 bases lining up with TRBD2. Germline V gene sequence: CDR1 SGHTA, CDR2 FQGNSA. Unmatched junction bases numbered 15, after V lost 5 bases and J lost 5 bases. The CDR3 contains 17 residues.

In this sample, this clonotype turned up a few times. The J gene is TRBJ1-2, the V gene TRBV10-3; D remains ambiguous. CDR1 is ENHRY, CDR2 SYGVKD, per germline. Trimming pared 10 bases from V and 4 bases from J, leaving 13 bases between. The CDR3 extends over 12 amino acids. The DNA for the CDR3 is TGTGCCAACCTCGATCTTCCCTATGGCTACACCTTC. Its protein is CANLDLPYGYTF.

This clonotype was seen ten or more times. V is TRBV4-2 and J is TRBJ2-7; D gene ambiguous. Trimming took off 0 bases at V and 1 base at J, with 7 bases between the two ends. The germline gives CDR1 LGHNA, CDR2 YNFKEQ. The CDR3 extends over 14 amino acids. CDR3: CASSQDRTSYEQYF. CDR3 in DNA: TGTGCCAGCAGCCAAGATCGAACATCCTACGAGCAGTACTTC.

This clonotype was seen a few times. The V call is TRBV20-1, the J call TRBJ2-3, with 10 bases identical to TRBD2. There are 17 residues in the CDR3. Per the germline V gene, CDR1 is DFQATT and CDR2 is SNEGSKA (reference sequence). With 3 bases clipped from V and 4 bases from J, the junction kept 13 bases outside the gene matches. CDR3 protein: CSASKWSPSGSPDTQYF. CDR3 DNA sequence: TGCAGTGCTAGTAAATGGTCTCCTAGCGGGAGTCCAGATACGCAGTATTTT.

This clonotype was found a few times. The chain employs TRBV20-1 and TRBJ2-6; D unclear. Germline V gene data show CDR1 as DFQATT and CDR2 as SNEGSKA (reference sequence). The CDR3 sequence is 17 residues long. V shed 6 bases and J shed 0 bases, with 18 bases lying between them. This CDR3 is CSASQPTIDSGANVLTF. The CDR3 DNA reads as TGCAGTGCCAGCCAACCTACTATTGACTCTGGGGCCAACGTCCTGACTTTC.

V gene TRBV5-5 combines with J gene TRBJ2-5; D possibly corresponds to TRBD2 (5 bases). CDR3 length: 12 residues. Germline CDR1 reads SGHKS; CDR2 reads YYEKEE (reference sequence). V was trimmed by 0 bases and J by 10 bases, leaving 10 bases between them. This chain's CDR3 is CASSLGARGQYF. CDR3 DNA sequence: TGTGCCAGCAGCTTGGGGGCCCGGGGCCAGTACTTC.

The chain couples TRBV3-1 to TRBJ1-1; D perhaps matches TRBD1 (5 bases). CDR3 size: 14 residues. V lost 4 bases to trimming and J lost 6 bases, with 15 bases between them. From germline, CDR1 is LGHDT and CDR2 YNNKEL (reference sequence). CDR3 loop: CASSPFGGASEAFF. The CDR3 nucleotides are TGTGCCAGCAGCCCCTTTGGTGGGGCCTCTGAAGCTTTCTTT.

The chain combines TRBV7-2 with TRBJ2-2; a possible D gene is TRBD2 (5 bases). Deletions cut 5 bases from V and 2 bases from J, with 15 bases between. The CDR3 consists of 16 residues. The germline V gene encodes CDR1 SGHTA and CDR2 FQGNSA. The DNA of the CDR3 is TGTGCCAGCAGCCCCGGGATCCGATTTAACACCGGGGAGCTGTTTTTT. Translated, it gives CASSPGIRFNTGELFF.